The clone carrying this T cell receptor beta chain has a single count. The V and J ends lost 3 bases and 5 bases respectively, with 7 bases between them. The germline V gene encodes CDR1 GTSNPN and CDR2 SVGIG (reference sequence). The CDR3 runs to 11 residues. The source of the sample is a study of blood T cell repertoires in COVID-19. Clones were read by immunoSEQ multiplex PCR, and TCRdb kept only the in-frame ones, dropping some. The sample holds tens of thousands of clones, over 75% seen once. The sequenced material came from peripheral blood. This receptor was identified in a man aged 65-85 years with active or convalescent COVID-19. The gene calls are TRBV30 and TRBJ1-1; D unresolved. The CDR3 protein is CAWSDNTEAFF. CDR3 nucleotides: TGTGCCTGGAGCGACAATACTGAAGCTTTCTTT.